These 14 T cell receptor beta chains share one sample of origin, sequenced in a study of blood T cell repertoires in COVID-19. Sequenced by immunoSEQ multiplex PCR; TCRdb stores in-frame clones only, minus some. The table shows over 200,000 clones, with 80% to 90% occurring only once. The material sequenced was peripheral blood. The receptors were gathered from a man aged 18 to 29 with active or convalescent COVID-19.

This chain connects TRBV6-4 to TRBJ1-2, with TRBD1 identical over 10 bases. The V gene end was trimmed by 1 base and the J gene end by 7 bases; junction bases not matched to a gene: 3. The CDR3 totals 14 residues. The V gene's germline CDR1 is MRHNA and CDR2 SNTAGT. This CDR3 reads CASSDLGQGSGYTF. Here the CDR3 DNA reads TGTGCCAGCAGTGACTTGGGACAGGGGTCTGGCTACACCTTC.

The gene calls are TRBV30 and TRBJ2-7; TRBD1 matches at 7 bases. Germline CDR1 GTSNPN, CDR2 SVGIG (reference sequence). CDR3 size: 14 residues. The J segment lost 1 base and the V segment lost 3 bases, leaving 6 bases of the junction unmatched. CDR3 sequence (DNA): TGTGCCTGGAGGAGGGACAGATATTCCTACGAGCAGTACTTC. This gives the protein CAWRRDRYSYEQYF.

The chain couples TRBV24-1 to TRBJ2-7, with D possibly being TRBD2 (8 bases). The CDR3 is 15 residues long. Germline V gene sequence: CDR1 KGHDR, CDR2 SFDVKD. Deletions cut 4 bases from V and 3 bases from J, with 15 bases between. The CDR3 sequence: CATSESGGGYYEQYF. In DNA form, the CDR3 reads TGTGCCACCAGTGAATCGGGAGGGGGCTACTACGAGCAGTACTTC.

The rearrangement joins TRBV21-1 to TRBJ2-3; TRBD2 was called by the table and not checked on the DNA. TRBV21-1 constitutes a pseudogene. CDR3 length: 19 amino acids. The CDR3 is CASSQPRRSPGMRTDTQYF. CDR3 nucleotides: TGTGCCAGCAGCCAACCGCGGAGGAGCCCGGGTATGAGGACAGATACGCAGTATTTT.

This clone was picked up one time. The CDR3 sequence: CASSLTSGEYNEQFF. The CDR3 nucleotides read TGTGCCAGCAGTTTGACTAGCGGAGAATACAATGAGCAGTTCTTC. The gene calls are TRBV6-5 and TRBJ2-1; 9 positions match TRBD2. The germline V gene encodes CDR1 MNHEY and CDR2 SVGAGI. CDR3 length: 15 residues. The trim removed 4 bases at V and 4 bases at J, leaving 5 bases unmatched.

The V and J genes are TRBV25-1 and TRBJ1-2; TRBD1 is a possible D gene (5 bases). Germline lookup yields CDR1 MGHDK and CDR2 SYGVNS. This CDR3 has 15 residues. V was trimmed by 1 base and J by 2 bases, leaving 11 bases between them. The CDR3 DNA follows: TGTGCCAGCAGTGAATCTTTTGGGGGGAACTATGGCTACACCTTC. This encodes CASSESFGGNYGYTF.

This chain connects TRBV5-1 to TRBJ1-1; 8 bases align to TRBD1. Germline-derived CDR1 and CDR2 are SGHRS and YFSETQ. V was clipped by 4 bases and J by 1 base; unmatched bases: 3. The CDR3 extends over 14 amino acids. The CDR3 sequence is CASSGTGGNTEAFF. The CDR3 DNA reads as TGCGCCAGCAGCGGAACAGGGGGGAACACTGAAGCTTTCTTT.

The chain recombines TRBV30 with TRBJ1-5; D is undetermined. Germline assignment: CDR1 GTSNPN and CDR2 SVGIG (reference sequence). With 0 bases removed from V and 0 bases from J, the gap between germline ends came to 12 bases. The CDR3 has 16 amino acids. CDR3 in amino acids: CAWSVRENYSNQPQHF. CDR3 sequence (DNA): TGTGCCTGGAGTGTCCGGGAAAATTATAGCAATCAGCCCCAGCATTTT.

This sequence joins TRBV19 and TRBJ2-6; 8 bases line up with TRBD1. From germline, CDR1 is LNHDA and CDR2 SQIVND (reference sequence). This CDR3 is 18 amino acids long. J gave up 3 bases and V 6 bases, and 13 bases lay outside the gene matches. DNA of the CDR3: TGTGCCAGTAGCGTGACAGGGGCGGTTGGGTATGGGGCCAACGTCCTGACTTTC. Its translation is CASSVTGAVGYGANVLTF.

This clone was recorded once. V gene TRBV2 combines with J gene TRBJ1-5, with TRBD1 identical over 10 bases. Germline assignment: CDR1 SNHLY and CDR2 FYNNEI. With 6 bases clipped from V and 3 bases from J, the junction kept 11 bases outside the gene matches. The CDR3 covers 17 residues. The chain's CDR3 is CASRLRGTGVTNQPQHF. The CDR3 DNA sequence: TGTGCCAGCAGACTAAGGGGGACAGGGGTCACCAATCAGCCCCAGCATTTT.

V is TRBV30 and J is TRBJ2-7, with no clear D. Deletions cut 0 bases from V and 0 bases from J, with 6 bases between. CDR3 length equals 13 residues. Per germline, CDR1 GTSNPN and CDR2 SVGIG (reference sequence). CDR3 bases: TGTGCCTGGAGTGTACTACCCTCCTACGAGCAGTACTTC. Translating it yields CAWSVLPSYEQYF. Based on the CDR3 plus reference TRBV30 and TRBJ2-7, the full variable domain is SQTIHQWPATLVQPVGSPLSLECTVEGTSNPNLYWYRQAAGRGLQLLFYSVGIGQISSEVPQNLSASRPQDRQFILSSKKLLLSDSGFYLCAWSVLPSYEQYFGPGTRLTVT.

This clone was observed once. This specimen includes other DNA sequences encoding the same CDR3. The J gene is TRBJ1-2, the V gene TRBV28; D gene unclear. Trimming pared 3 bases from V and 4 bases from J, leaving 9 bases between. This CDR3 is 13 amino acids long. CDR1 and CDR2 from the germline V gene are MDHEN and SYDVKM. The CDR3 region has the DNA TGTGCCAGCAGTTTGCGGGGAGCCTATGGCTACACCTTC. Translating gives CASSLRGAYGYTF.

The chain has TRBV6-5 and TRBJ2-7; no reliable D call. Trimming removed 0 bases at V and 6 bases at J, with 12 bases between. Germline V CDR1 and CDR2: MNHEY, SVGAGI. The CDR3 runs to 14 residues. The CDR3, as DNA: TGTGCCAGCAGTTACTCGAGCAGAACGGGCGAGCAGTACTTC. Amino acid sequence: CASSYSSRTGEQYF.

This chain uses TRBV5-1 with TRBJ2-1, with D possibly being TRBD1 (5 bases). This CDR3 spans 16 amino acids. Trimming cost V 4 bases and J 2 bases, with 16 bases left between them. Germline CDR1 and CDR2: SGHRS and YFSETQ. The CDR3 protein is CASSHLLQGPYNEQFF. For the CDR3, the DNA is TGCGCCAGCAGCCATCTCCTTCAGGGCCCCTACAATGAGCAGTTCTTC.